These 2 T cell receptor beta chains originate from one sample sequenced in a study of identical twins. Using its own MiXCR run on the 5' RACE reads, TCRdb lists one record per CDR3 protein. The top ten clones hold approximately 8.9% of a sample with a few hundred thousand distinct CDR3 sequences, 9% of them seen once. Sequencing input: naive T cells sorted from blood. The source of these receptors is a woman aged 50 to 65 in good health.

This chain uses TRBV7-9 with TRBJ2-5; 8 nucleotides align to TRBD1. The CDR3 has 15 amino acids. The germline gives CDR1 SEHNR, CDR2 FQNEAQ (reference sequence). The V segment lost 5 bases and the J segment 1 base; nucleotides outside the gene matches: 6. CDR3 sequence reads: CASSPTGGVQETQYF. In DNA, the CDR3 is TGTGCCAGCAGCCCTACAGGGGGAGTCCAAGAGACCCAGTACTTC.

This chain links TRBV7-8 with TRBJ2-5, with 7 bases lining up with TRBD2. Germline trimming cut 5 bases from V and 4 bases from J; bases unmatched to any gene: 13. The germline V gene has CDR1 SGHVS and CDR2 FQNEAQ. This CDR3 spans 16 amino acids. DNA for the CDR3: TGTGCCAGCAGCCCCTCAGGGAAGCGGGGCCTAGAGACCCAGTACTTC. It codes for CASSPSGKRGLETQYF.